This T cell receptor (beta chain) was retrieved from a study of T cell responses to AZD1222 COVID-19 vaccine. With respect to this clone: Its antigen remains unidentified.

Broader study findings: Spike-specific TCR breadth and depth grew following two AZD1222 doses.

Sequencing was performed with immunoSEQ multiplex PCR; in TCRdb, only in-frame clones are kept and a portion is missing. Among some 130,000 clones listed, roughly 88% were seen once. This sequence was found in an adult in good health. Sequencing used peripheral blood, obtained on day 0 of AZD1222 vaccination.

CDR3 loop: CASSRGFQETQYF. CDR3 sequence (DNA): TGTGCCAGCTCACGGGGCTTCCAAGAGACCCAGTACTTC. The genes are TRBV18 and TRBJ2-5, with a weak D call TRBD1 (5 bases). Germline lookup yields CDR1 KGHSH and CDR2 LQKENI. CDR3 length equals 13 residues. Trimming shortened V by 4 bases and J by 1 base, and 7 bases separated the two germline ends.